This entry describes one TCR beta chain. The protocol was immunoSEQ multiplex PCR, while the TCRdb copy is restricted to in-frame clones and leaves out a portion. The table shows around 20,000 clones, with approximately 95% occurring only once. V was pared by 2 bases and J by 5 bases, with 8 bases of the junction left unmatched. The CDR3 length is 15 residues. Germline V lookup: CDR1 MGHRA, CDR2 YSYEKL. The data originate from a study of graft-versus-host responses after intestinal transplantation. The sample in question was PBMCs, obtained 23 days after intestinal transplant. The chain links TRBV4-1 to TRBJ2-5, with 7 bases fitting TRBD2. The clonotype comes from a human patient who received an intestinal transplant, so some T cells may come from the graft donor. For the CDR3, the DNA is TGCGCCAGCAGCCAATACCGGGACGGGAGGGAGACCCAGTACTTC. Protein sequence: CASSQYRDGRETQYF.